Listed below are T cell receptor beta chains from one sample, sequenced in a study of blood T cells in healthy people across ages. TCRdb re-called the 5' RACE reads through MiXCR, storing one row per CDR3 protein. This table holds about 1,500,000 distinct CDR3 sequences, around two fifths found once. The specimen was blood. These receptors all come from a young woman in good health. Each CDR3 is given with its conserved first and last residue. A D gene is named only where the DNA matches it firmly. The size field is filled for only some rows; it gives once, few, many or a size class.

J,D,V,size,DNA,CDR3
TRBJ1-2,NA,TRBV12-3/TRBV12-4,NA,TGTGCCAGCTGCATTTCCGAGAGGGGCGACTTCTATGGCTACACCTTC,CASCISERGDFYGYTF
TRBJ2-7,TRBD2,TRBV11-2,NA,TGTGCCAGCAGTGACCTTCGGACTAGCGGGGACTACTACGAGCAGTACTTC,CASSDLRTSGDYYEQYF
TRBJ2-3,TRBD2,TRBV20-1,NA,TGCAGTGCTGATCTGTTTGGTAGCGGGAGCACAGATACGCAGTATTTT,CSADLFGSGSTDTQYF
TRBJ2-7,NA,TRBV6-5,few,TGTGCCAGCAGTTACTCGAATTTGGGGTTCGGCGAGCAGTACTTC,CASSYSNLGFGEQYF
TRBJ1-2,NA,TRBV15,few,TGTGCCACCAGCAGAGATCAGGGGTTCGTTAGCTACACCTTC,CATSRDQGFVSYTF
TRBJ1-1,NA,TRBV29-1,NA,TGCAGCGTTGCCGGACAGACTAACACTGAAGCTTTCTTT,CSVAGQTNTEAFF
TRBJ2-3,NA,TRBV6-6,NA,TGTGCCGGCAGTTACTCGAGGAGCTACGCAGATACGCAGTATTTT,CAGSYSRSYADTQYF
TRBJ2-1,NA,TRBV20-1,many,TGCAGTGCCTGGAGGGGTGAGCAGTTCTTC,CSAWRGEQFF
TRBJ2-7,TRBD2,TRBV27,few,TGTGCCAGCAGTTCCCCCGGGACTAGCGTCAGGGAGCAGTACTTC,CASSSPGTSVREQYF
TRBJ1-4,NA,TRBV10-3,NA,TGTGCCATCAGTGAATTAGGGGCGTATGGTGAAAAACTGTTTTTT,CAISELGAYGEKLFF
TRBJ1-1,TRBD1,TRBV10-3,few,TGTGCCATCAGTGAGCGGATGGGACAGACGAACACTGAAGCTTTCTTT,CAISERMGQTNTEAFF
TRBJ2-3,TRBD1,TRBV24-1,NA,TGTGCCACCAGTGATACTTTCCGGGACAGGGGTACAGATACGCAGTATTTT,CATSDTFRDRGTDTQYF
TRBJ1-5,TRBD1,TRBV30,few,TGTGCCTGGAGTGAGGGACAGTTTAATCAGCCCCAGCATTTT,CAWSEGQFNQPQHF
TRBJ2-7,NA,TRBV9,NA,TGTGCCAGCAGCGGTCAGCGGGCCGGCTCCTACGAGCAGTACTTC,CASSGQRAGSYEQYF
TRBJ2-3,NA,TRBV20-1,NA,TGCAGTGCTCCCCTAGGGGCCCCAGATACGCAGTATTTT,CSAPLGAPDTQYF
TRBJ2-7,NA,TRBV7-8,NA,TGTGCCAGCAGCCATATCGCCCGGGGGCAGTACTTC,CASSHIARGQYF
TRBJ2-7,NA,TRBV6-1,NA,TGTGCCAGCAGTTCCCTGGGAACCTACGGGCAGTACTTC,CASSSLGTYGQYF
TRBJ2-7,TRBD2,TRBV20-1,few,TGCAGTGCTCCGGCCGCGGGACTAGCGTCATACGAGCAGTACTTC,CSAPAAGLASYEQYF
TRBJ2-5,NA,TRBV3-1,NA,TGTGCCAGCAGCCGAATACGGGCGGATCGGGAGACCCAGTACTTC,CASSRIRADRETQYF
TRBJ2-5,NA,TRBV18,few,TGTGCCAGCTCACCTGAGAAGACCCAGTACTTC,CASSPEKTQYF
TRBJ2-5,NA,TRBV7-8,NA,TGTGCCAGCAGCTTTTCCGGACCCAGGTACTTC,CASSFSGPRYF
TRBJ1-1,NA,TRBV7-2,few,TGTGCCAGCAGCTACCTAGGGGTTAATGAAGCTTTCTTT,CASSYLGVNEAFF
TRBJ1-1,NA,TRBV10-3,few,TGTGCCATCAGGCCCCGGGCCGAAGAGGAAGCTTTCTTT,CAIRPRAEEEAFF
TRBJ2-7,TRBD2,TRBV25-1,NA,TGTGCCAGCAGTGAATGCTATACGACTAGCGGGAGCTCAGGCAATGAGCAGTACTTC,CASSECYTTSGSSGNEQYF
TRBJ2-7,TRBD2,TRBV27,NA,TGTGCCAGCAGTCCCGTAGCGGGAACCTACGAGCAGTACTTC,CASSPVAGTYEQYF
TRBJ2-4,TRBD1,TRBV27,few,TGTGCCAGCAGTCCAGGACAGGGATCACCATTTCTAGCCAAAAACATTCAGTACTTC,CASSPGQGSPFLAKNIQYF
TRBJ2-7,NA,TRBV28,NA,TGTGCCAGCAGTTTGGAGCGGTTCAGCTCCTACGAGCAGTACTTC,CASSLERFSSYEQYF
TRBJ2-5,NA,TRBV7-2,NA,TGTGCCAGCAGCTCCGTGGGCAACTATGAGCAGTACTTC,CASSSVGNYEQYF
TRBJ2-1,NA,TRBV15,many,TGTGCCACCAGCAGACCCCAAGGGGAGTTCACCTACAATGAGCAGTTCTTC,CATSRPQGEFTYNEQFF
TRBJ2-5,TRBD1,TRBV5-1,few,TGCGCCAGCAGCCGGGACAGGGGGCAAACGGAGACCCAGTACTTC,CASSRDRGQTETQYF
TRBJ2-1,TRBD2,TRBV10-3,NA,TGTGCCATCAGCCCCCCCGACGGGGGGGGCGAGCAGTTCTTC,CAISPPDGGGEQFF
TRBJ1-2,TRBD1,TRBV2,many,TGTGCCAGCAGTGGGGACAGGGATCGTGGCTACACCTTC,CASSGDRDRGYTF
TRBJ2-3,NA,TRBV3-1,few,TGTGCCAGCAGCTATCGACGGGCGCGGGACTTCACAGATACGCAGTATTTT,CASSYRRARDFTDTQYF
TRBJ2-3,TRBD1,TRBV19,few,TGTGCCAGTAGTAACAGGGGCCCCACAGATACGCAGTATTTT,CASSNRGPTDTQYF
TRBJ2-5,NA,TRBV20-1,NA,TGCAGTGCTCCCTCCTCCGGGAGACGCCGGGAGACCCAGTACTTC,CSAPSSGRRRETQYF
TRBJ2-5,NA,TRBV20-1,NA,TGCAGTGCCCCCGGGTTACGGGAGACCCAGTACTTC,CSAPGLRETQYF
TRBJ1-2,TRBD1,TRBV27,few,TGTGCCAGCAGCTGGACAGGGGAGAATGGCTACACCTTC,CASSWTGENGYTF
TRBJ1-1,NA,TRBV12-3/TRBV12-4,few,TGTGCCAGCAGTTTTAATCTGGACGGCACTGAAGCTTTCTTT,CASSFNLDGTEAFF
TRBJ2-7,NA,TRBV6-1,NA,TGTGCCAGCAGTGGCGCAGGGGACCTCTACGAGCAGTACTTC,CASSGAGDLYEQYF
TRBJ2-6,NA,TRBV20-1,NA,TGCAGTGCTAGGACGGAGTCCTTTGCCGGGGCCAACGTCCTGACTTTC,CSARTESFAGANVLTF
TRBJ2-3,NA,TRBV4-1,NA,TGCGCCAGCAGCCTGGAGGGGGGCCGGGGAGATACGCAGTATTTT,CASSLEGGRGDTQYF
TRBJ2-3,NA,TRBV10-2,NA,TGCGCCAGCAGTGAGTCGGGCAGAATAGATACGCAGTATTTT,CASSESGRIDTQYF
TRBJ1-6,NA,TRBV5-1,NA,TGCGCCAGCAGCTTGGACGTTCGAAATTCACCCCTCCACTTT,CASSLDVRNSPLHF
TRBJ1-5,NA,TRBV20-1,NA,TGCAGTGCTAGAGGGGGAGTCAATCAGCCCCAGCATTTT,CSARGGVNQPQHF
TRBJ2-5,NA,TRBV3-1,NA,TGTGCCAGCAGCCATAGCGGCCCCCAAGAGACCCAGTACTTC,CASSHSGPQETQYF
TRBJ2-5,NA,TRBV25-1,NA,TGTGCCAGCAGTACAATTCGGGGGACCCAGTACTTC,CASSTIRGTQYF
TRBJ2-7,NA,TRBV6-5,NA,TGTGCCAGCAGTTACCCAGGAAGCTCCTACGAGCAGTACTTC,CASSYPGSSYEQYF
TRBJ2-5,NA,TRBV3-1,NA,TGTGCCAGCAGCCAAGAAGGGTTCAGGGTCCAAGAGACCCAGTACTTC,CASSQEGFRVQETQYF
TRBJ2-3,TRBD2,TRBV10-3,NA,TGTGCCATCGGAACCGGGACTAGCGGGTTGTATACGCAGTATTTT,CAIGTGTSGLYTQYF
TRBJ1-5,NA,TRBV6-1,NA,TGTGCCAGCTTCATGGGTTTCGGGTATCAGCCCCAGCATTTT,CASFMGFGYQPQHF
TRBJ1-2,NA,TRBV20-1,few,TGCAGTGCCCCCTGGGAGTCACTAGGTGGCTACACCTTC,CSAPWESLGGYTF
TRBJ2-5,TRBD2,TRBV7-2,NA,TGTGCCAGCAGCTTAGGTAGCGGGGACTACAATGAGCAGTACTTC,CASSLGSGDYNEQYF
TRBJ1-5,NA,TRBV9,NA,TGTGCCAGCCCGCCCCAGCATTTT,CASPPQHF
TRBJ2-3,NA,TRBV9,NA,TGTGCCAGCAGCGTAGGTGCTACCCTGACAGATACGCAGTATTTT,CASSVGATLTDTQYF
TRBJ2-7,NA,TRBV3-1,NA,TGTGCCAGCAGCCAAGAGGACGGGAGTGGCGAGCAGTACTTC,CASSQEDGSGEQYF